The TCR beta chain under discussion was sequenced for a study of cytomegalovirus exposure and HLA in healthy donors. General study findings and limits: A later analysis linked a missense variant in DCLRE1C to the trimming of TCR beta V and J genes. As confirmed in vitro, a few CMV-associated chains were specific for CMV antigens. Across donors, presence/absence analyses took sequencing depth to be roughly uniform. Reports credit the classifier with highly specific, highly sensitive diagnosis of cytomegalovirus status.

The count of this clone is one. Antigen specificity is unknown. This CDR3 has 16 amino acids. Trimming cost V 10 bases and J 0 bases; bases outside gene matches: 14. Germline V gene data show CDR1 as WNHNN and CDR2 as SYGVQD (reference sequence). It was with 60 Vbeta and 13 Jbeta primers that the PCR ran. Measured with immunoSEQ multiplex PCR; TCRdb has only the in-frame clones, and not every one. The sample records approximately 150,000 clones, around two thirds being singletons. The TCR originated in a man aged 25 to 40 in good health and CMV-seropositive. The gene calls are TRBV10-1 and TRBJ2-7; 8 bases align to TRBD1. Material for sequencing was PBMCs. The CDR3, as DNA: TGCGCCACCAAACGAGGACAGGGACCAAGCTCCTACGAGCAGTACTTC. Translated, it gives CATKRGQGPSSYEQYF.